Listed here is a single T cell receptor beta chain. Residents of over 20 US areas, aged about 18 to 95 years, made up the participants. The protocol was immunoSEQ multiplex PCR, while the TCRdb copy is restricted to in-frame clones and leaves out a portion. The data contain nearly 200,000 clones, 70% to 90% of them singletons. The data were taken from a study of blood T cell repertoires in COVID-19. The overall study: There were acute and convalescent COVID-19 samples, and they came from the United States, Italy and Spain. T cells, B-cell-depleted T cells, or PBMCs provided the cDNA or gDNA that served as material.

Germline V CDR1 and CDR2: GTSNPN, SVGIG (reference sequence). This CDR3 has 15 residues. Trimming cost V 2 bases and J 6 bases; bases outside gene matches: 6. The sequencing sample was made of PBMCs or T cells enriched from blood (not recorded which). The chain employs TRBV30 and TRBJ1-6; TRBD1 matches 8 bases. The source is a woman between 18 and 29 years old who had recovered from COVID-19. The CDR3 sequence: CAWSSGTGVNSPLHF. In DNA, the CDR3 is TGTGCCTGGAGTTCCGGGACAGGAGTTAATTCACCCCTCCACTTT.